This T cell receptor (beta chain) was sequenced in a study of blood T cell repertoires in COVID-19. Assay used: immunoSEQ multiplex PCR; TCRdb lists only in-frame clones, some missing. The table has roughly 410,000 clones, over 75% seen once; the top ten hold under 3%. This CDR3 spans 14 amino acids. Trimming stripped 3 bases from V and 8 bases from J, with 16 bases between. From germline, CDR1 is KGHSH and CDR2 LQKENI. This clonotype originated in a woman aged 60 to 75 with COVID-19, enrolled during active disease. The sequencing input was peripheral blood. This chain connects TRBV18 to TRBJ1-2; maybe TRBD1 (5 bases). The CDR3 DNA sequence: TGTGCCAGCTCACCGGGCTTAGGGGTGGAAGGCTACACCTTC. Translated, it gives CASSPGLGVEGYTF. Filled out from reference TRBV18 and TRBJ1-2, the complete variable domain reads NAGVMQNPRHLVRRRGQEARLRCSPMKGHSHVYWYRQLPEEGLKFMVYLQKENIIDESGMPKERFSAEFPKEGPSILRIQQVVRGDSAAYFCASSPGLGVEGYTFGSGTRLTVV.